This TCR beta chain was sequenced for a study of blood T cells in healthy people across ages (dated by TCRdb to about 2015). Looking at the study overall: In model experiments, roughly one uniquely barcoded TCR beta cDNA molecule per two T cells was captured by template switching. The study measured age-related changes in TCR beta repertoire diversity using deep sequencing normalized with unique cDNA molecular identifiers. The donors were split into four age groups: young (average roughly 15 years), middle-aged (nearly 40), aged (62) and long-lived (under 90). To avoid experimental bias, donors of different ages were randomly spread across the sequencing lanes. Using the same blood draw, the study looked at two additional independent replicas of 1 million unique cDNA reads for two donors, one aged 18 to 30 and the other aged 80 or older.

Library preparation was by 5' RACE. TCRdb lists the instrument as Illumina HiSeq 2500. A second PCR of about 7 to 12 cycles was run with a J-beta primer mix and a sample-barcoded 5' primer. Each TCR beta cDNA molecule received a unique molecular identifier from a template-switch 5' adaptor carrying 12 random nucleotides. Each sample yielded at least 2.5 million CDR3-containing paired-end reads. First-strand cDNA was synthesized from all RNA with the Mint cDNA synthesis kit, primed by a TRBC-specific oligonucleotide. Following uracil-DNA glycosylase treatment, a first 18-cycle PCR with universal primers M1SS and BC2_uni_R was performed on all cDNA. On the study's bioinformatics: Normalization of each sample was performed by random selection of 1 million high-quality reads, each carrying a distinct molecular identifier. Reads with shared molecular identifiers were discarded instead of being binned into consensus sequences. MiTCR, with a Q25 quality threshold and the strictest error-elimination algorithm, was used for CDR3 identification, clonotype clustering and error correction. A nonparametric unseen species model with Euler transformation was used to estimate a lower bound on total TCR beta diversity. The public reads were run again by TCRdb, first through fastp at Q25 and then through MiXCR, and only productive beta chains were kept. A single entry per CDR3 protein holds the most common genes and DNA from its merged rows. What appears here as the V and J calls and clone size reflects TCRdb's work, not the paper's. Present in this sample are 1.5 million to 1.9 million distinct CDR3 sequences, less than 45% of which were seen just once. The ten largest clones capture roughly 3.7% of the sample.

From the germline V gene (reference sequence), CDR1 is DFQATT and CDR2 is SNEGSKA. Reading from cysteine to phenylalanine, the CDR3 counts 14 amino acids. Just CDR3 DNA is preserved here, 42 bases in frame from base 1. V is pared back by 0 bases and J by 4 bases, with 10 bases lying between the germline termini. Broader findings and caveats from the paper: Observed TCR beta diversity per million T cells fell roughly linearly with age, and a significant reduction was already apparent by age roughly 41. Because the CMV infection status of the donors was unknown, age-related changes in expanded clonotypes may potentially have been confounded. There was a strong correlation between observed TCR beta diversity and the percentage of naive T cells measured by flow cytometry. Because profiling used bulk unsorted PBMCs, naive and antigen-experienced compartments could not be compared conclusively. Estimates of total diversity based on one million sequenced T cells were considered lower bounds and underestimates. Compared with the aged group, the long-lived group had more naive CD4+ T cells, fewer expanded clones and increased TCR diversity, a pattern suggesting age selection.

Donors were under 40 systemically healthy Caucasian individuals from Russia aged roughly 6 to 100 years. Approximately 9.3 milliliters of peripheral blood were drawn from each donor into EDTA-treated Vacutainer tubes. Ficoll-Paque density-gradient centrifugation was used to isolate PBMCs, with at least 7 million per sample. Total RNA, at least 5 micrograms per sample, was extracted from PBMCs with Trizol reagent. For every donor, an aliquot of PBMCs went through flow cytometry to measure the percentages of naive CD45RAhigh/CD27high T cells. This clonotype was seen only a few times. The antigen this receptor binds is unknown. No base quality values were provided; no much bigger clone lies one nucleotide off.

The sequence came from a woman aged 18-29 years in good health. Recombination joined TRBV20-1 with TRBJ2-1; the D gene assignment is perhaps TRBD1 or TRBD2, with each matching 5 bases. Material for sequencing was blood. The CDR3 reads as follows: CSARDGTRYNEQFF. The DNA sequence follows: TGCAGTGCTAGAGACGGGACCCGGTACAATGAGCAGTTCTTC.